A single sample is the source of the 20 T cell receptor beta chains below, sequenced in a study of blood T cell repertoires in COVID-19 (dated by TCRdb to about 2020). The protocol used for the library was the immunoSEQ multiplex PCR assay. The clones in this table, taken by TCRdb from immuneACCESS, are in-frame only. Not every clone is retained; where verified, under half of the shortfall comes from an unresolved V gene, and the cause of the rest is unknown. The sample table records fewer than 250,000 clones; 75% to 90% of these occur just once. The ten largest account for 2% to 3% of the sample. The source material was peripheral blood. These receptors all stem from a man aged 30 to 45 with COVID-19, enrolled during active disease.

The V gene is TRBV29-1, the J gene TRBJ1-1; TRBD1 agrees at 9 bases. CDR1 is SQVTM and CDR2 is ANQGSEA in the germline V gene. The J segment lost 5 bases and the V segment lost 7 bases, leaving 5 bases of the junction unmatched. The CDR3 length is 12 residues. CDR3 residues: CSGNRGLTEAFF. DNA for the CDR3: TGCAGCGGCAACAGGGGGCTTACTGAAGCTTTCTTT.

The chain has TRBV5-1 and TRBJ1-1; D ambiguous. Germline V CDR1 and CDR2: SGHRS, YFSETQ. The CDR3 has 12 amino acids. Trimming took 5 bases from V and 6 from J, leaving 11 bases between them. CDR3 sequence (DNA): TGCGCCAGCAGGGGTCCTAGGCCTGAAGCTTTCTTT. Residues: CASRGPRPEAFF.

This clone was observed a single time. The gene calls are TRBV5-1 and TRBJ2-2; no clear D gene. Trimming took off 0 bases at V and 1 base at J, with 7 bases between the two ends. Per germline, CDR1 SGHRS and CDR2 YFSETQ. This CDR3 comprises 15 residues. Here the CDR3 DNA reads TGCGCCAGCAGCTTGGCAGGCTGGAACACCGGGGAGCTGTTTTTT. The encoded protein is CASSLAGWNTGELFF.

This chain joins TRBV7-2 and TRBJ2-7, with TRBD2 matching 9 bases. The germline V gene has CDR1 SGHTA and CDR2 FQGNSA. This CDR3 has 15 residues. After removal of 3 bases from V and 3 bases from J, the junction contained 6 bases not matched to a gene. Here the CDR3 reads CASSFLTSGFYEQYF. CDR3 bases: TGTGCCAGCAGCTTTCTGACTAGCGGATTCTACGAGCAGTACTTC.

In its sample, this clone was seen a few times. The chain has TRBV4-3 and TRBJ2-2; tentatively, D is TRBD1 (5 bases). V dropped 0 bases and J dropped 0 bases, with 14 bases sitting between them. CDR3 length: 18 amino acids. CDR1 is LGHNA and CDR2 is YSLEER in the germline V gene. CDR3 residues: CASSQEPWGDANTGELFF. CDR3 in DNA: TGCGCCAGCAGCCAAGAGCCGTGGGGCGACGCGAACACCGGGGAGCTGTTTTTT.

The V gene is TRBV9, the J gene TRBJ1-2, with TRBD1 matching 7 bases. CDR1 and CDR2 from the germline V gene are SGDLS and YYNGEE. This CDR3 region has 17 residues. Trimming cost V 7 bases and J 5 bases; bases outside gene matches: 20. The CDR3 bases are TGTGCCAGCGGGACCCGGGACAGAGGGTTCTTTAGTTATGGCTACACCTTC. It yields the protein CASGTRDRGFFSYGYTF.

This chain uses TRBV7-9 with TRBJ1-4; a weak D match, TRBD1 (6 bases). Trimming cost V 5 bases and J 7 bases, with 17 bases left between them. CDR3 size: 15 residues. Germline V lookup: CDR1 SEHNR, CDR2 FQNEAQ (reference sequence). The CDR3 region has the DNA TGTGCCAGCAGCACCTCGACAGGTTCCGGTGAAAAACTGTTTTTT. Translating it yields CASSTSTGSGEKLFF.

This clone occurred a few times. The genes are TRBV11-2 and TRBJ2-7, with 8 positions matching TRBD1. Germline assignment: CDR1 SGHAT and CDR2 FQNNGV. The CDR3 has 14 amino acids. V lost 6 bases to trimming and J lost 2 bases; unmatched junction nucleotides: 6. The CDR3 protein is CASSFRTGPYEQYF. CDR3 bases: TGTGCCAGCAGTTTCCGGACAGGGCCCTACGAGCAGTACTTC.

This rearrangement joins TRBV18 to TRBJ1-4; D is possibly TRBD1 (6 bases). Germline CDR1 reads KGHSH; CDR2 reads LQKENI. The CDR3 consists of 15 residues. Deletions cut 3 bases from V and 6 bases from J, with 14 bases between. In DNA form, the CDR3 reads TGTGCCAGCTCACCGATGACAGGACCGGATGAAAAACTGTTTTTT. This gives the protein CASSPMTGPDEKLFF.

This clone is a singleton in its sample. The chain is built from TRBV7-3 and TRBJ1-1; D call uncertain. CDR3 size: 14 residues. V was trimmed by 1 base and J by 1 base, leaving 7 bases between them. Germline CDR1 reads SGHTA; CDR2 reads FQGTGA. CDR3 coding DNA: TGTGCCAGCAGCTTAAATCCAGGGAACACTGAAGCTTTCTTT. Protein sequence: CASSLNPGNTEAFF.

The DNA of the CDR3 is TGTGCCAGCGGAGAAACAGGGTTTTCCTACGAGCAGTACTTC. It codes for CASGETGFSYEQYF. This chain links TRBV25-1 with TRBJ2-7; tentatively, D is TRBD1 (6 bases). CDR3 length: 14 amino acids. The V end lost 8 bases, the J end lost 1 base, and 15 bases lay between the germline ends. Germline CDR1 reads MGHDK; CDR2 reads SYGVNS.

This clone has just one count. This chain uses TRBV6-2 or TRBV6-3 with TRBJ2-7; TRBD1 matches 7 bases. Germline assignment: CDR1 MNHEY and CDR2 SVGEGT. The CDR3 extends over 16 amino acids. J was trimmed by 3 bases and V by 5 bases; bases with no gene match: 13. CDR3 protein: CASSLNPGQPGYEQYF. The CDR3 nucleotides are TGTGCCAGCAGTCTTAATCCGGGACAGCCAGGCTACGAGCAGTACTTC.

The chain combines TRBV10-2 with TRBJ1-5; TRBD1 aligns across 8 bases. J was trimmed by 4 bases and V by 5 bases; bases with no gene match: 1. Germline V lookup: CDR1 WSHSY, CDR2 SAAADI. CDR3 length equals 13 residues. In nucleotides, the CDR3 is TGCGCCAGCAGTAGGGACAGGAATCAGCCCCAGCATTTT. It encodes CASSRDRNQPQHF.

The chain links TRBV7-2 to TRBJ1-5; D perhaps matches TRBD1 (6 bases). The CDR3 totals 17 residues. In germline, CDR1 is SGHTA, CDR2 FQGNSA. Trimming took 6 bases from V and 4 from J, leaving 22 bases between them. CDR3 in DNA: TGTGCCAGCAGTGCAGGAGCCCTCGGGGGGCGGAATCAGCCCCAGCATTTT. It codes for CASSAGALGGRNQPQHF.

J is TRBJ1-5 and V is TRBV28, with a tentative D call TRBD1 (6 bases). The V gene lost 6 bases and the J gene lost 0 bases, with 15 bases spanning the gap. Germline CDR1 reads MDHEN; CDR2 reads SYDVKM. This CDR3 comprises 16 residues. CDR3 in amino acids: CASRPTGHLSNQPQHF. In nucleotides, the CDR3 is TGTGCCAGCAGGCCGACAGGACACCTTAGCAATCAGCCCCAGCATTTT.

The chain carries TRBV7-2 and TRBJ1-1; D may be TRBD1 (5 bases). The CDR3 consists of 14 residues. V lost 3 bases to trimming and J lost 1 base, with 9 bases between them. Germline V gene data show CDR1 as SGHTA and CDR2 as FQGNSA. CDR3: CASSFHTGNTEAFF. Here the CDR3 DNA reads TGTGCCAGCAGCTTCCACACAGGGAACACTGAAGCTTTCTTT.

V usage is TRBV10-3 and J usage is TRBJ1-2; D uncertain. The CDR3 is made up of 12 amino acids. Germline CDR1 ENHRY, CDR2 SYGVKD. V was shortened by 3 bases and J by 8 bases, with 10 bases between the two germline ends. CDR3 amino acids: CAISEDTPGYTF. The CDR3 nucleotides read TGTGCCATCAGTGAAGACACGCCCGGCTACACCTTC.

The chain employs TRBV28 and TRBJ2-7; 13 nucleotides agree with TRBD2. Looked up from germline, CDR1 is MDHEN and CDR2 is SYDVKM. The V segment lost 7 bases and the J segment 4 bases; nucleotides outside the gene matches: 13. The CDR3 runs 17 residues. CDR3 nucleotides: TGTGCCAGCACCCGGACTAGCGGGAGACTGGGGAGTTACGAGCAGTACTTC. It specifies CASTRTSGRLGSYEQYF.

The gene calls are TRBV4-3 and TRBJ1-2; 7 nucleotides match TRBD1. The germline CDR1 and CDR2 sequences are LGHNA and YSLEER. The CDR3 runs to 15 residues. V shed 0 bases and J 4 bases; nucleotides not matched to a gene: 5. CDR3 DNA: TGCGCCAGCAGCCAAGACAGGGGGTCTTTCTATGGCTACACCTTC. This encodes CASSQDRGSFYGYTF.

This clone came up once. The gene calls are TRBV4-2 and TRBJ2-2; possible D gene TRBD2, 6 bases. The CDR3 extends over 18 amino acids. Trimming left V 1 base short and J 3 bases short, with 18 bases between. From germline, CDR1 is LGHNA and CDR2 YNFKEQ. The CDR3 nucleotides are TGTGCCAGCAGCCAAGCCTCCCCCTCGGGGGAATACACCGGGGAGCTGTTTTTT. It is translated as CASSQASPSGEYTGELFF.